Sequencing of this T cell receptor beta chain was carried out in a study of blood T cell repertoires in COVID-19. Study in general: The United States, Italy and Spain were the sources of the acute and convalescent COVID-19 samples.

This CDR3 contains 14 residues. V trimming: 5 bases; J trimming: 8 bases; junction bases outside the gene matches: 6. Germline V gene sequence: CDR1 KGHDR, CDR2 SFDVKD. Authors' processing steps: Amplification of reference gene primers was used by the study to estimate nucleated cell counts. Clones were read by immunoSEQ multiplex PCR, and TCRdb kept only the in-frame ones, dropping some. That table is the source of V, J and clone size, and D and trimming were worked out from the DNA. The data hold 650,000 to 800,000 clones, with over 80% observed a single time. The sample holds a few counts of this clone.

Sequencing was carried out using peripheral blood. The chain couples TRBV24-1 to TRBJ1-5, with 9 bases identical to TRBD1. The sequence was obtained from a young woman with acute or convalescent COVID-19. The CDR3 DNA reads as TGTGCCACCAGTGCCCGGGACAGGGTGAAGCCCCAGCATTTT. The encoded protein is CATSARDRVKPQHF.